Below are 4 T cell receptor beta chains sequenced from a single sample in a study of CXCR3-negative and CXCR3-positive naive CD8 T cells. The libraries of TRB cDNA were constructed through 5' RACE using UMI labels. From the 5' RACE reads, TCRdb lists one entry per CDR3 protein and no DNA. Recorded here are about 43,000 distinct CDR3 sequences; the top ten clones represent around 10%. Sequenced sample: memory CD8+ T cells from blood. The receptors derive from a human donor in good health. Some clones in this sample may be carry-over from other donors' samples.

Its frequency marks this clonotype as medium-sized. CDR3 amino acids: CASTIINGDEQFF. This chain uses TRBV5-1 with TRBJ2-1. This CDR3 spans 13 amino acids. Germline V CDR1 and CDR2: SGHRS, YFSETQ.

The chain has TRBV14 and TRBJ2-7; TCRdb's D call of TRBD2 is untestable without DNA. This CDR3 has 15 amino acids. Germline assignment: CDR1 SGHDN and CDR2 FVKESK. CDR3 sequence: CASSQDWLEGYEQYF.

The V and J genes are TRBV29-1 and TRBJ1-1; the TCRdb D gene call, TRBD1, has no DNA to confirm it. The CDR3 runs to 15 residues. Germline assignment: CDR1 SQVTM and CDR2 ANQGSEA. CDR3 residues: CSVEDNRGLLSEAFF.

This sequence joins TRBV4-3 and TRBJ2-3; the D call from TCRdb, TRBD1, cannot be confirmed without DNA. Looked up from germline, CDR1 is LGHNA and CDR2 is YSLEER. CDR3 length equals 17 residues. The CDR3 loop is CASSQETPGQGKDTQYF.